This T cell receptor (beta chain) came from a study of blood T cell dynamics during melanoma immunotherapy. Profiled with immunoSEQ multiplex PCR; TCRdb holds only in-frame clones, not every one. Here the sample spans about 11,000 clones, roughly 84% being singletons. This clone was found a few times. The time point here: week 3, after first cycle of checkpoint inhibitor. Samples come from before therapy and from week 3 after the first blockade cycle. This sample comprised blood, obtained from a patient treated with checkpoint blockade. The TCR originated in a human donor with melanoma.

Here the CDR3 reads CASSYGVYNEQFF. The CDR3 coding sequence is TGTGCCAGCAGTTACGGGGTGTACAATGAGCAGTTCTTC. V usage is TRBV6-6 and J usage is TRBJ2-1; D gene uncertain. CDR3 size: 13 residues. Trimming stripped 2 bases from V and 4 bases from J, with 6 bases between. Germline V gene data show CDR1 as MNHNY and CDR2 as SVGAGI (reference sequence).